The rows below give T cell receptor beta chains drawn from one sample of a study of blood T cell repertoires in COVID-19. The repertoire was sequenced with immunoSEQ multiplex PCR; TCRdb's copy has only in-frame clones and lacks some. The table records about 34,000 clones, approximately 92% of them present only once. The sequenced sample was peripheral blood. The receptors originated from a woman of 80 years or more with acute or convalescent COVID-19. Both conserved end residues are part of each CDR3. The D gene is left open where the match is weak. Size values are once, few and many counts, or a class for expanded clones, and some rows have none.

cdr3_nt cdr3_aa d_call j_call clone_size v_call
TGTGCCAGCAGCTTTGGGCTGAACACTGAAGCTTTCTTT CASSFGLNTEAFF NA TRBJ1-1 NA TRBV11-2
TGTGCCAGTAGTATCGGCGGGAATCAGCCCCAGCATTTT CASSIGGNQPQHF NA TRBJ1-5 NA TRBV19
TGTGCCACCACAGGGGACAGGAGCAGCAATCAGCCCCAGCATTTT CATTGDRSSNQPQHF TRBD1 TRBJ1-5 once TRBV10-3
TGTGCCAGCACCCTACAGGGGATCTATGGCTACACCTTC CASTLQGIYGYTF TRBD1 TRBJ1-2 NA TRBV7-9
TGTGCCAGCAGCTTGGCCGGGATTGGCGGGGCAATTGGGGATACGCAGTATTTT CASSLAGIGGAIGDTQYF NA TRBJ2-3 NA TRBV5-6
TGCGCCAGCAGCTTGGAGGTAGGGGGGGTCCTGAACACTGAAGCTTTCTTT CASSLEVGGVLNTEAFF NA TRBJ1-1 NA TRBV5-1
TGTGCCAGCAGTGGGTTGAAGGGAGCGGTCGGGGAGCTGTTTTTT CASSGLKGAVGELFF NA TRBJ2-2 NA TRBV2
TGTGCCAGCAGCTTAGATACAGTCCGCTATGGCTACACCTTC CASSLDTVRYGYTF NA TRBJ1-2 NA TRBV11-2
TGTGCCAGCTCACCCCCCGAGGATCCCTACGAGCAGTACTTC CASSPPEDPYEQYF NA TRBJ2-7 NA TRBV18
TGTGCCTGGAGTGCTGGGGGGGGAAATACGCAGTATTTT CAWSAGGGNTQYF TRBD2 TRBJ2-3 NA TRBV30
TGTGCCAGCAGCTTGCGGCTCCAGGGGGCCAGCACAGATACGCAGTATTTT CASSLRLQGASTDTQYF TRBD1 TRBJ2-3 NA TRBV5-4
TGCAGTGCTAGTAGCGGGGGGCCCGAGCAGTACTTC CSASSGGPEQYF TRBD2 TRBJ2-7 once TRBV20-1
TGTGCCAGCAGTTTTGTCAGCTCCTACGAGCAGTACTTC CASSFVSSYEQYF NA TRBJ2-7 NA TRBV28
TGTGCCAGCAGCTTAGATCGTCTGACAGGCGATACGCAGTATTTT CASSLDRLTGDTQYF NA TRBJ2-3 NA TRBV11-3
TGTGCCAGCAGCGTAAAGCCCGGGGACTCCCAGTTCTTC CASSVKPGDSQFF NA TRBJ2-1 NA TRBV9
TGTGCCAGCAGTCAGGACAGGGTTGGGAACACTGAAGCTTTCTTT CASSQDRVGNTEAFF TRBD1 TRBJ1-1 NA TRBV7-2
TGTGCCAGCAGCGTAGCTAGTTGGAACACTGAAGCTTTCTTT CASSVASWNTEAFF NA TRBJ1-1 NA TRBV9
TGTGCCAGCAGCTTAGAAGGACAGGGGAATGATGAAGCTTTCTTT CASSLEGQGNDEAFF TRBD1 TRBJ1-1 few TRBV7-9
TGTGCCAGCAGCCACAGGACCCCGGGGGTTTCACCCCTCCACTTT CASSHRTPGVSPLHF NA TRBJ1-6 NA TRBV3-1/TRBV3-2
TGTGCCAGCAGTGAAAACAGGGGTAGCAATCAGCCCCAGCATTTT CASSENRGSNQPQHF TRBD1 TRBJ1-5 NA TRBV2
TGTGCCAGCAGCCCCACAGGGAATAATGAAAAACTGTTTTTT CASSPTGNNEKLFF NA TRBJ1-4 NA TRBV6-6
TGTGCCAGCAGTGCACAGGGGCCCAATCAGCCCCAGCATTTT CASSAQGPNQPQHF TRBD1 TRBJ1-5 NA TRBV2
TGTGCCACCAATGCTTATCCAGGGGCCAACACTGAAGCTTTCTTT CATNAYPGANTEAFF NA TRBJ1-1 once TRBV7-2
TGTGCCAGCAGCAGACAGGGACGGAACACTGAAGCTTTCTTT CASSRQGRNTEAFF TRBD1 TRBJ1-1 NA TRBV5-4
TGTGCCAGCAGTTACTCGGGGGGGACTGGAAACACCATATATTTT CASSYSGGTGNTIYF NA TRBJ1-3 NA TRBV6-6
TGCGCCAGCAGCCCGGGACAAAGCAACACTGAAGCTTTCTTT CASSPGQSNTEAFF NA TRBJ1-1 NA TRBV5-1
TGTGCCAGCAGCTTTTTCCCCAGGACTAGCGGGGTTGAGACCCAGTACTTC CASSFFPRTSGVETQYF TRBD2 TRBJ2-5 NA TRBV7-2
TGTGCCAGCAGAAACGACCGGGACAGCTCCTACGAGCAGTACTTC CASRNDRDSSYEQYF TRBD1 TRBJ2-7 NA TRBV6-5
TGTGCCAGCAGTTTACCTAGGACAGGGTCTAAAGCTTTCTTT CASSLPRTGSKAFF TRBD1 TRBJ1-1 NA TRBV27
TGTGCCAGCAGGCGACTAGCGGGGGGTCTAGACACCGGGGAGCTGTTTTTT CASRRLAGGLDTGELFF TRBD2 TRBJ2-2 NA TRBV13
TGCGCCAGCAGCTTAGGGACAAATAATTCACCCCTCCACTTT CASSLGTNNSPLHF NA TRBJ1-6 NA TRBV5-1
TGCGCCAGCAGCCTAAGGACTGACGGGAACACCGGGGAGCTGTTTTTT CASSLRTDGNTGELFF NA TRBJ2-2 once TRBV5-1
TGCGCCAGCACTTCCGGGACAGGGGGCCTGAGCGATGGCTACACCTTC CASTSGTGGLSDGYTF TRBD1 TRBJ1-2 NA TRBV5-1
TGTGCCAGCAGTCGGGACACTTACAATGAGCAGTTCTTC CASSRDTYNEQFF NA TRBJ2-1 NA TRBV6-5
TGCGCCAGCAGCCACCTTCCTGCGGGCAGCGGAGAAAAACTGTTTTTT CASSHLPAGSGEKLFF NA TRBJ1-4 NA TRBV4-1
TGTGCCAGCAGCTTAGTAGGGCGGGGGGGCCGTGAGACCCAGTACTTC CASSLVGRGGRETQYF TRBD2 TRBJ2-5 few TRBV7-2
TGTGCCTCCCGACAGGGGGATCAGCCCCAGCATTTT CASRQGDQPQHF TRBD1 TRBJ1-5 NA TRBV10-3
TGTGCCAGCAGCTTAAATAGCGGGGGGTCCTACGAGCAGTACTTC CASSLNSGGSYEQYF TRBD2 TRBJ2-7 once TRBV7-3